This is a list of T cell receptor beta chains from one sample in a study of blood T cell repertoires in COVID-19. Only in-frame clones appear in the TCRdb table, and some are missing; sequencing was by immunoSEQ multiplex PCR. In the table there are about 200,000 clones, roughly 82% of which are singletons. The specimen was peripheral blood. These receptors were collected from a woman between 55 and 75 years old with COVID-19, enrolled during active disease. Both conserved end residues are part of each CDR3. Each record gives: CDR3 DNA, CDR3 protein, D gene, J gene, V gene, clone size. A D gene is named only where the DNA matches it firmly. Clone size, where shown, is once, few, many, or a class for clones that have expanded.

CDR3 DNA: TGCGCCAGCAGCCCTAGGACTAGCGGGGGCCGGAACACCGGGGAGCTGTTTTTT; CDR3 protein: CASSPRTSGGRNTGELFF; D gene: TRBD2; J gene: TRBJ2-2; V gene: TRBV5-1; clone size: NA
CDR3 DNA: TGCGCCAGCAGCATCGGGACAGGGGGCAATCAGCCCCAGCATTTT; CDR3 protein: CASSIGTGGNQPQHF; D gene: TRBD1; J gene: TRBJ1-5; V gene: TRBV5-1; clone size: once
CDR3 DNA: TGCGCCAGCAGCAGGACAGGGGGCCTGGATGGCTACACCTTC; CDR3 protein: CASSRTGGLDGYTF; D gene: TRBD1; J gene: TRBJ1-2; V gene: TRBV5-1; clone size: NA
CDR3 DNA: TGTGCCAGCAGCGAGTTCTCTGGCAGGCAGGGCTCTGGAAACACCATATATTTT; CDR3 protein: CASSEFSGRQGSGNTIYF; D gene: NA; J gene: TRBJ1-3; V gene: TRBV9; clone size: many
CDR3 DNA: TGTGCCAGCAGCTTCACGGCACAGAACTATGGCTACACCTTC; CDR3 protein: CASSFTAQNYGYTF; D gene: NA; J gene: TRBJ1-2; V gene: TRBV5-5; clone size: NA
CDR3 DNA: TGTGCCAGCAGCTTAGTAGGTGACAGTACCGGGGAGCTGTTTTTT; CDR3 protein: CASSLVGDSTGELFF; D gene: NA; J gene: TRBJ2-2; V gene: TRBV11-2; clone size: NA
CDR3 DNA: TGTGCCAGCAGTACCGACATGACCCAGCATTTT; CDR3 protein: CASSTDMTQHF; D gene: NA; J gene: TRBJ1-5; V gene: TRBV12-3/TRBV12-4; clone size: NA
CDR3 DNA: TGTGCCACCAGCAGAGAGGGCAGTATTAACTATGGCTACACCTTC; CDR3 protein: CATSREGSINYGYTF; D gene: NA; J gene: TRBJ1-2; V gene: TRBV15; clone size: few
CDR3 DNA: TGTGCCAGCAGCCCCCGCGGAGGGACAGGGGGCTTTTATGGCTACACCTTC; CDR3 protein: CASSPRGGTGGFYGYTF; D gene: TRBD1; J gene: TRBJ1-2; V gene: TRBV11-2; clone size: NA
CDR3 DNA: TGTGCCAGCACTCAGGGGTATGAAAAACTGTTTTTT; CDR3 protein: CASTQGYEKLFF; D gene: NA; J gene: TRBJ1-4; V gene: TRBV28; clone size: NA
CDR3 DNA: TGTGCCTGGAGTCAAACAGGGGCCAATCAGCCCCAGCATTTT; CDR3 protein: CAWSQTGANQPQHF; D gene: TRBD1; J gene: TRBJ1-5; V gene: TRBV30; clone size: NA
CDR3 DNA: TGTGCCAGCAGCCCGGGGACAGGGCTAGACTATGGCTACACCTTC; CDR3 protein: CASSPGTGLDYGYTF; D gene: TRBD1; J gene: TRBJ1-2; V gene: TRBV5-6; clone size: NA
CDR3 DNA: TGTGCCAGCAGCGTAGCCGACACAAACTATGGCTACACCTTC; CDR3 protein: CASSVADTNYGYTF; D gene: NA; J gene: TRBJ1-2; V gene: TRBV9; clone size: few
CDR3 DNA: TGCAGCGTTGGGACAGGGGCCTCTGGAAACACCATATATTTT; CDR3 protein: CSVGTGASGNTIYF; D gene: TRBD1; J gene: TRBJ1-3; V gene: TRBV29-1; clone size: NA
CDR3 DNA: TGTGCCAGCAGCGCCTACAGGGGAGCGAACACTGAAGCTTTCTTT; CDR3 protein: CASSAYRGANTEAFF; D gene: TRBD1; J gene: TRBJ1-1; V gene: TRBV11-2; clone size: NA
CDR3 DNA: TGTGCCAGCAGTAACACAGGGTTTCCCCCCTACAATGAGCAGTTCTTC; CDR3 protein: CASSNTGFPPYNEQFF; D gene: NA; J gene: TRBJ2-1; V gene: TRBV7-2; clone size: NA
CDR3 DNA: TGTGCCAGCAGCTTCCCAGGGGGCAGGGGTGAAAAACTGTTTTTT; CDR3 protein: CASSFPGGRGEKLFF; D gene: TRBD1; J gene: TRBJ1-4; V gene: TRBV11-2; clone size: NA
CDR3 DNA: TGTGCCAGCAGCTTGACAGGCTATGGCTACACCTTC; CDR3 protein: CASSLTGYGYTF; D gene: NA; J gene: TRBJ1-2; V gene: TRBV7-9; clone size: NA
CDR3 DNA: TGTGCCACCAGCAGAGATGGAGGGGGCATCGGTACTGAAGCTTTCTTT; CDR3 protein: CATSRDGGGIGTEAFF; D gene: TRBD1; J gene: TRBJ1-1; V gene: TRBV15; clone size: NA
CDR3 DNA: TGTGCCAGCAGCTTGGATATGCTAGCGGGAGGGTTCTACGAGCAGTACTTC; CDR3 protein: CASSLDMLAGGFYEQYF; D gene: TRBD2; J gene: TRBJ2-7; V gene: TRBV5-6; clone size: once
CDR3 DNA: TGTGCCAGCAGCCACCAAGCGGGGGGGCCCGAGCAGTTCTTC; CDR3 protein: CASSHQAGGPEQFF; D gene: TRBD2; J gene: TRBJ2-1; V gene: TRBV3-1/TRBV3-2; clone size: NA
CDR3 DNA: TGTGCCAGCAGCCCAACAGGGGGCAATGTCGCTGAAGCTTTCTTT; CDR3 protein: CASSPTGGNVAEAFF; D gene: TRBD1; J gene: TRBJ1-1; V gene: TRBV7-3; clone size: NA
CDR3 DNA: TGTGCCAGCAATTTATGGACAGGCGCTAATGAAAAACTGTTTTTT; CDR3 protein: CASNLWTGANEKLFF; D gene: TRBD1; J gene: TRBJ1-4; V gene: TRBV6-5; clone size: NA
CDR3 DNA: TGTGCCAGCAGCTTAGCAATACCGACTAGCGGGGACAGGCAGTTCTTC; CDR3 protein: CASSLAIPTSGDRQFF; D gene: TRBD2; J gene: TRBJ2-1; V gene: TRBV7-6; clone size: NA
CDR3 DNA: TGTGCCAGCGAAAGGGGCCAAAGCTACACCTTC; CDR3 protein: CASERGQSYTF; D gene: NA; J gene: TRBJ1-2; V gene: TRBV12-3/TRBV12-4; clone size: NA
CDR3 DNA: TGTGCCAGCAGTTACATACTTAACGGGGAGCTGTTTTTT; CDR3 protein: CASSYILNGELFF; D gene: NA; J gene: TRBJ2-2; V gene: TRBV6-2/TRBV6-3; clone size: NA